This record covers a single T cell receptor (beta chain). The data stem from a study of blood T cell repertoires in COVID-19. Using immunoSEQ multiplex PCR, the repertoire was profiled, and TCRdb retains in-frame clones only, with some absent. The sample has some 27,000 clones, approximately 67% seen once. V lost 4 bases, J lost 3 bases, and 6 bases lay in between. The CDR3 runs 12 residues. In germline, CDR1 is SNHLY, CDR2 FYNNEI. V and J are TRBV2 and TRBJ2-5; a weak D match, TRBD2 (5 bases). Sequencing was done on a sample of peripheral blood. This TCR came from a human donor in a cohort sampled during active COVID-19. The chain's CDR3 is CASSVGEETQYF. The CDR3 DNA sequence: TGTGCCAGCAGTGTGGGAGAAGAGACCCAGTACTTC.